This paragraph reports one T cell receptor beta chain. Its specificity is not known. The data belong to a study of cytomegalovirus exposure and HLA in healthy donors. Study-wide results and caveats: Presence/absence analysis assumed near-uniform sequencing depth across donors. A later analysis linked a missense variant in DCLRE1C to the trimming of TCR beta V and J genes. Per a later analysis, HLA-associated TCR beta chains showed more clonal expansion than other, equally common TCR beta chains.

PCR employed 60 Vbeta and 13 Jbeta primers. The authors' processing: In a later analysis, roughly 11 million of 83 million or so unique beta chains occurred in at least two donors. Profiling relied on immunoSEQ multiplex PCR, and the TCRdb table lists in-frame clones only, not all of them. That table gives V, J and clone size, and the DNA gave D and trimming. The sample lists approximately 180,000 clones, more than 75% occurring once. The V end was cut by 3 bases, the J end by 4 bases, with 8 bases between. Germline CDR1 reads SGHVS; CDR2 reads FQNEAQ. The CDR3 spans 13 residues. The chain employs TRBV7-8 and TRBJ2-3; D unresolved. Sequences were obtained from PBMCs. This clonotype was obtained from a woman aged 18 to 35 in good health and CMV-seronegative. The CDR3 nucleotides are TGTGCCAGCAGCTTTCGAGGAGCAGATACGCAGTATTTT. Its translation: CASSFRGADTQYF.